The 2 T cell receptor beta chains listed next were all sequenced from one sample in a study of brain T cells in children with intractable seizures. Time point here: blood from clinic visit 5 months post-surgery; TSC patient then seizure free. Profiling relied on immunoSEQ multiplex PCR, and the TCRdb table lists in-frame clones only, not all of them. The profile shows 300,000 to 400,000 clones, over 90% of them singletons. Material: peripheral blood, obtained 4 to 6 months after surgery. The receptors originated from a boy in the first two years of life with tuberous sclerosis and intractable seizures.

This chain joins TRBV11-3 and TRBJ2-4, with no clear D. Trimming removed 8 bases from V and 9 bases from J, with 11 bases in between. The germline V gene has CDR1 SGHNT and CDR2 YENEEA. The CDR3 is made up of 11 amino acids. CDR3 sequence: CASGIGAIQYF. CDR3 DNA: TGTGCCAGCGGGATCGGCGCCATTCAGTACTTC.

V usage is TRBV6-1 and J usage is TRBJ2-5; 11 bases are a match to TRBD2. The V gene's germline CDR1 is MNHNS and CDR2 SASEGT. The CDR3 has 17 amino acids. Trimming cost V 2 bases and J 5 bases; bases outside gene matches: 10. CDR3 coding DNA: TGTGCCAGCAGTGAATTCTCTAGCGGGGGGCGGGGTGAGACCCAGTACTTC. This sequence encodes CASSEFSSGGRGETQYF.